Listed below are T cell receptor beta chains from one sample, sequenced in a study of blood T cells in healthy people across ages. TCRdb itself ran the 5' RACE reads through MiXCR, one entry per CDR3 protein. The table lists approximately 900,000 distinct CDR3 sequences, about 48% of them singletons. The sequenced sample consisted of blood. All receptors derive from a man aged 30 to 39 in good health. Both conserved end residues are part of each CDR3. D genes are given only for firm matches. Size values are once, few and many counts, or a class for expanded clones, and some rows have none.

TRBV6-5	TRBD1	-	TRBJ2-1	TGTGCCAGCAGTTGGACGGGACAGAGCTCCTACAATGAGCAGTTCTTC	CASSWTGQSSYNEQFF
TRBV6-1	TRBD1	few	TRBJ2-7	TGTGCCAGCATGAAGACAGGGGTCTACGAGCAGTACTTC	CASMKTGVYEQYF
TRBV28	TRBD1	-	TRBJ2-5	TGTGCCAGCAGTTCGGCATGGACAGGGAAAGAGACCCAGTACTTC	CASSSAWTGKETQYF
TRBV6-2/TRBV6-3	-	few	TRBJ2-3	TGTGCCAGCAGTTACGGCGCGGGGTTCACAGATACGCAGTATTTT	CASSYGAGFTDTQYF
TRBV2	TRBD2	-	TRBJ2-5	TGTGCCAGCAGCGGAGGACTAGCGGGGAGAGAGACCCAGTACTTC	CASSGGLAGRETQYF
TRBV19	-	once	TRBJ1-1	TGTGCCAGTAGTATATGGGCAGAGAACACTGAAGCTTTCTTT	CASSIWAENTEAFF
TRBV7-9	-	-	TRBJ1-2	TGTGCCAGCAGCGACAGGACAGACCCTAACTATGGCTACACCTTC	CASSDRTDPNYGYTF
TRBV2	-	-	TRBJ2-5	TGTGCCAGCGCTAGAACGGGCTACCAAGAGACCCAGTACTTC	CASARTGYQETQYF
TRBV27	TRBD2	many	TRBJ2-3	TGTGCCAGCAGTCCCTTCCGAGGGACTACCGCATCGGAGTATTTT	CASSPFRGTTASEYF
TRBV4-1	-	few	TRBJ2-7	TGCGCCAGCAGCCAAGAGGGTTCCTTCGTCGACGAGCAGTACTTC	CASSQEGSFVDEQYF
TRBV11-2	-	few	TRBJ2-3	TGTGCCAGCGCCCCGTCATCCGGACTCGGCACAGATACGCAGTATTTT	CASAPSSGLGTDTQYF
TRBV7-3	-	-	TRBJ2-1	TGTGCCAGCAGCTTAGCGGGCCCTTTCAATGAGCAGTTCTTC	CASSLAGPFNEQFF
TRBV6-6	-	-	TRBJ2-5	TGTGCCAGCAGTTACTCAGTAGCGGATTCCGCAGAGACCCAGTACTTC	CASSYSVADSAETQYF
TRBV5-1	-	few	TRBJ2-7	TGCGCCAGCAGCCTGAATGTGGGGGACGAGCAGTACTTC	CASSLNVGDEQYF
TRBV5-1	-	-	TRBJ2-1	TGCGCCAGCAGTCTGAGGTCGTCCAATGAGCAGTTCTTC	CASSLRSSNEQFF
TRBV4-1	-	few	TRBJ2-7	TGCGCCAGCAGCCATCTGGAAGGGTACGAGCAGTACTTC	CASSHLEGYEQYF
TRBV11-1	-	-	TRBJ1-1	TGTGCCAGCAGCTTAATGGGCGCTGGAAACACTGAAGCTTTCTTT	CASSLMGAGNTEAFF
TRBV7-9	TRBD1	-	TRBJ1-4	TGTGCCAGCAGCAACCCACAGGGGGTAATACTGTTTTTT	CASSNPQGVILFF
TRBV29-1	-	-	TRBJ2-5	TGCAGCGTTGGTGTCATTGGAGGCGTACAAGAGACCCAGTACTTC	CSVGVIGGVQETQYF
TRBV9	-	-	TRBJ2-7	TGTGCCAGCAGCGCCGGAGGGTCTGGGGAGCAGTACTTC	CASSAGGSGEQYF
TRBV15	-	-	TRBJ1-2	TGTGCCACCAGCAGAGCTGAGGGAAGAGGCTACACCTTC	CATSRAEGRGYTF
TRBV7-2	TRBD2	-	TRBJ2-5	TGTGTCAGCAGTGTACTAGCGGGGCAAGAGACCCAGTACTTC	CVSSVLAGQETQYF
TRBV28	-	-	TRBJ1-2	TGTGCCAGCAGTGCGCCTATGTCGGATGGCTACACCTTC	CASSAPMSDGYTF
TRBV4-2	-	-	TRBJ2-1	TGTGCCAGCAGCCACGTGGGACAAAACGAGCAGTTCTTC	CASSHVGQNEQFF
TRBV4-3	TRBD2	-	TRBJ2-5	TGCGCCAGCAGCCAAGATTTCGGGGGGGCCCTTTGGAATGAGCAGTACTTC	CASSQDFGGALWNEQYF
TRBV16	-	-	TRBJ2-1	TGTGCCAGCAGCCCATTCTGGACAGAGCAGTTCTTC	CASSPFWTEQFF
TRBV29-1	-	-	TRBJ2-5	TGCAGCGTTGAGGCGCAGGTCCAAGAGACCCAGTACTTC	CSVEAQVQETQYF
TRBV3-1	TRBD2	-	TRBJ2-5	TGTGCCAGCAGCCAACGCAGCGGGGGCACCCAGACCCAGTACTTC	CASSQRSGGTQTQYF
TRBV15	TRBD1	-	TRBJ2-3	TGTGCCACTAACCGGGACAGGGGGGCAGATACGCAGTATTTT	CATNRDRGADTQYF
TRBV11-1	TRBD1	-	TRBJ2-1	TGTGCCAGCAGCCTCGACAGGGGGGGGTTTGGCGGCCTCAGCTCCTACAATGAGCAGTTCTTC	CASSLDRGGFGGLSSYNEQFF
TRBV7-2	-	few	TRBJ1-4	TGTGCCAGCAGCTTTCAGGCGAATAATGAAAAACTGTTTTTT	CASSFQANNEKLFF
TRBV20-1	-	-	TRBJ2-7	TGCAGTGCTAAAGGACGCTCCGGTTACGAGCAGTACTTC	CSAKGRSGYEQYF
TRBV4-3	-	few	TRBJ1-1	TGCGCCAGCAGCCAAGAGCCGACAGCGAACACTGAAGCTTTCTTT	CASSQEPTANTEAFF
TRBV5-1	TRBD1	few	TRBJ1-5	TGTGCCAGCAGCTTGGGGACAGGGAACAATCAGCCCCAGCATTTT	CASSLGTGNNQPQHF
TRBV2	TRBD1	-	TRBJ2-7	TGTGCCAGCAGTGAACGCAGGGGGAGCTACGAGCAGTACTTC	CASSERRGSYEQYF
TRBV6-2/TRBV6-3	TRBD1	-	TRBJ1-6	TGTGCCAGCAGGAAGACAGGGGGCGGTGGTTCACCCCTCCACTTT	CASRKTGGGGSPLHF
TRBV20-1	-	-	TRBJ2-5	TGCAGTGCTTCAGCAGGGAGGGAGACCCAGTACTTC	CSASAGRETQYF
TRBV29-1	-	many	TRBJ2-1	TGCAGCGTTGAAGTTGAAGACAGGTTCGGGAATGAGCAGTTCTTC	CSVEVEDRFGNEQFF
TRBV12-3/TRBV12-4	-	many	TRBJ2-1	TGTGCCAGCGAGGGGGGACCTCTCTACAATGAGCAGTTCTTC	CASEGGPLYNEQFF
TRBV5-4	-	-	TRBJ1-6	TGTGCCAGCAGTCATACTTCAGGAAGCCTGGGGAATTCACCCCTCCACTTT	CASSHTSGSLGNSPLHF
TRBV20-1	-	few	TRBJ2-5	TGCAGTGCTTATCCCCAGGGTGGATTGGAGACCCAGTACTTC	CSAYPQGGLETQYF
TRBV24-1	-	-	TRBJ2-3	TGTGCCACCAGCGAACCTGCGGCCCTCACAGATACGCAGTATTTT	CATSEPAALTDTQYF
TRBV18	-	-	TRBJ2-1	TGTGCCAGCTCACCAAGACGGACCCACGATGGGAGAGAGACCCAGTTCTTC	CASSPRRTHDGRETQFF
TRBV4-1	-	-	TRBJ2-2	TGCGCCAGCAGCCAAGATAGAGTAACCGGGGAGCTGTTTTTT	CASSQDRVTGELFF
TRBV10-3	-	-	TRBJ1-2	TGTGCCATCAGTGAGTCCACGGCTTTGGGCTACACCTTC	CAISESTALGYTF
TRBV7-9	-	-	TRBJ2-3	TGTGCCAGCAGCTTAGCGGGGCAGGGGACGGGAACAGATACGCAGTATTTT	CASSLAGQGTGTDTQYF